This T cell receptor (beta chain) was captured by sequencing in a study of PD-L1 blockade in urothelial cancer. Time point: pretreatment peripheral blood. TCRdb keeps only in-frame clones here, not all; method: immunoSEQ multiplex PCR. In the table there are about 57,000 clones, more than 80% of which are singletons. The CDR3 spans 12 residues. Trimming stripped 8 bases from V and 2 bases from J, with 11 bases between. From germline, CDR1 is GTSNPN and CDR2 SVGIG (reference sequence). In its sample, this clone was seen once. The sample in question was PBMCs, obtained around atezolizumab (anti-PD-L1) treatment. The receptor's source is a man between 70 and 80 years old with urothelial cancer. J is TRBJ2-3 and V is TRBV30; maybe TRBD2 (6 bases). The CDR3 DNA sequence: TGTGCCCGGGGGTCCTCCACAGATACGCAGTATTTT. This sequence encodes CARGSSTDTQYF. Full variable domain (outside the CDR3, taken from reference TRBV30 and TRBJ2-3): SQTIHQWPATLVQPVGSPLSLECTVEGTSNPNLYWYRQAAGRGLQLLFYSVGIGQISSEVPQNLSASRPQDRQFILSSKKLLLSDSGFYLCARGSSTDTQYFGPGTRLTVL.